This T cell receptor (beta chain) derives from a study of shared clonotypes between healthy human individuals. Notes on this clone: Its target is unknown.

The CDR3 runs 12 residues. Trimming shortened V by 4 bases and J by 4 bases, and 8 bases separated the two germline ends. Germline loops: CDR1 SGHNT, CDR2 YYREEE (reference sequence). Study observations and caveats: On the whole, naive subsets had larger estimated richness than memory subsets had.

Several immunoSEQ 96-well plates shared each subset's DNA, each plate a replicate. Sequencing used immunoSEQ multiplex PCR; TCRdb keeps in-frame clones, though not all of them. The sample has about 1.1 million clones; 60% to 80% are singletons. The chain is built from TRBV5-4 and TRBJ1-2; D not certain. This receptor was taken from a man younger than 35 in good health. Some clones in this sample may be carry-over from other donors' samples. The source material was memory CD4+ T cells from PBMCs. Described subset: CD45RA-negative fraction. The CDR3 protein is CASSDNIYGYTF. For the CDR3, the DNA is TGTGCCAGCAGCGATAACATCTATGGCTACACCTTC.